These 10 T cell receptor beta chains came from one sample sequenced in a study of blood T cell repertoires in COVID-19. Libraries were prepared by immunoSEQ multiplex PCR; TCRdb keeps only in-frame clonotypes and omits some of them. The sample has some 240,000 clones, roughly 88% seen once. Sequencing was done on a sample of PBMCs or T cells enriched from blood (not recorded which). Receptors originate from a woman between 40 and 50 years old who had been exposed to COVID-19.

The V call is TRBV18, the J call TRBJ2-1; TRBD1 agrees at 8 bases. The V gene end was trimmed by 3 bases and the J gene end by 4 bases; junction bases not matched to a gene: 20. This CDR3 comprises 20 residues. CDR1 and CDR2 from the germline V gene are KGHSH and LQKENI. This chain's CDR3 is CASSPPGGQGGPHTYNEQFF. The CDR3, as DNA: TGTGCCAGCTCACCTCCAGGTGGACAGGGCGGCCCACATACTTACAATGAGCAGTTCTTC.

This rearrangement joins TRBV4-3 to TRBJ1-6; possible D gene TRBD1, 6 bases. This CDR3 is 15 amino acids long. Germline V gene lookup returns CDR1 LGHNA and CDR2 YSLEER. Between the trimmed V and J ends, which lost 0 bases and 9 bases, there was a span of 12 bases. CDR3 DNA: TGCGCCAGCAGCCAAGATGGGGCAGGGGTTTCACCCCTCCACTTT. Protein: CASSQDGAGVSPLHF.

The CDR3 nucleotides read TGTGCCAGCAGTTACGGAGGGGTGAAGAATTCACCCCTCCACTTT. This encodes CASSYGGVKNSPLHF. V and J are TRBV6-5 and TRBJ1-6; D might be TRBD1 (5 bases). Trimming removed 2 bases at V and 7 bases at J, with 12 bases between. The CDR3 totals 15 residues. Germline V gene lookup returns CDR1 MNHEY and CDR2 SVGAGI.

This chain's CDR3 is CASSPLLRGENEQFF. DNA for the CDR3: TGTGCCAGCAGCCCCCTCCTACGGGGGGAGAATGAGCAGTTCTTC. This sequence joins TRBV14 and TRBJ2-1, with 7 nucleotides matching TRBD2. Trimming cost V 4 bases and J 7 bases; bases outside gene matches: 10. Germline V lookup: CDR1 SGHDN, CDR2 FVKESK. CDR3 length: 15 amino acids.

The chain uses TRBV10-2 and TRBJ2-5; 8 bases align to TRBD2. V shed 2 bases and J 5 bases; nucleotides not matched to a gene: 4. The germline CDR1 and CDR2 sequences are WSHSY and SAAADI. This CDR3 contains 14 residues. The CDR3 region is CASSERGGLETQYF. The CDR3 nucleotides read TGCGCCAGCAGTGAGCGGGGGGGCCTTGAGACCCAGTACTTC.

V gene TRBV5-5 combines with J gene TRBJ1-1; D remains unclear. CDR1 is SGHKS, CDR2 YYEKEE, per germline (reference sequence). V lost 0 bases and J 2 bases, leaving 14 bases between the germline ends. The CDR3 consists of 16 residues. CDR3 region: CASSLVLRQSNTEAFF. CDR3 in DNA: TGTGCCAGCAGCTTGGTTTTGAGACAAAGTAACACTGAAGCTTTCTTT.

This chain uses TRBV25-1 with TRBJ1-6; 9 bases are a match to TRBD1. The CDR3 has 14 residues. V trimming: 2 bases; J trimming: 7 bases; junction bases outside the gene matches: 0. Germline loops: CDR1 MGHDK, CDR2 SYGVNS. The CDR3 sequence is CASSETGGNSPLHF. CDR3 bases: TGTGCCAGCAGTGAAACAGGGGGCAATTCACCCCTCCACTTT. Combining the CDR3 with reference TRBV25-1 and TRBJ1-6 gives the whole variable domain EADIYQTPRYLVIGTGKKITLECSQTMGHDKMYWYQQDPGMELHLIHYSYGVNSTEKGDLSSESTVSRIRTEHFPLTLESARPSHTSQYLCASSETGGNSPLHFGNGTRLTVT.

The chain uses TRBV15 and TRBJ2-3, with D perhaps TRBD2 (7 bases). Germline CDR1 and CDR2: LNHNV and YYDKDF (reference sequence). This CDR3 is built from 16 residues. The V end was cut by 0 bases, the J end by 2 bases, with 12 bases between. The CDR3 region has the DNA TGTGCCACCAGCAGAGATGCGGGGGCGAACACAGATACGCAGTATTTT. It specifies CATSRDAGANTDTQYF.

The DNA of the CDR3 is TGTGCCACCAGTGACCGACAGATCTTCTCTGGAAACACCATATATTTT. Encoded protein: CATSDRQIFSGNTIYF. The chain carries TRBV24-1 and TRBJ1-3; tentative D call: TRBD1 (5 bases). The CDR3 runs 16 residues. Trimming took 4 bases from V and 0 from J, leaving 12 bases between them. Germline-derived CDR1 and CDR2 are KGHDR and SFDVKD.

The rearrangement links TRBV6-6 to TRBJ1-5; TRBD1 matches 9 bases. Trimming cost V 0 bases and J 5 bases; bases outside gene matches: 5. CDR1 and CDR2 (germline): MNHNY, SVGAGI (reference sequence). The CDR3 consists of 16 residues. The DNA for the CDR3 is TGTGCCAGCAGTTACTCGTCGGGACAGGGTCATCAGCCCCAGCATTTT. Amino acid sequence: CASSYSSGQGHQPQHF.